This T cell receptor (beta chain) was sequenced for a study of identical twins. Every one of the donors was a healthy Caucasian. The table lists this clonotype with a few counts. Antigen unknown. TCRdb called the 5' RACE reads again in MiXCR, with one record for every CDR3 protein. The data hold 400,000 to 550,000 distinct CDR3 sequences, with approximately 24% observed a single time. General observations from the study: The study reached conclusions through statistical analysis that was cross-sectional, not following the same donors.

The germline CDR1 and CDR2 sequences are SGHRS and YFSETQ. The CDR3 totals 16 residues. The germline V and J ends were trimmed by 8 bases and 1 base, with 16 bases remaining between them. These records were also assigned to another study, of T cells expressing NK-cell markers. As that report states: The same clonotypes also predominated in the CD3+CD56-NKG2C+ fraction of a handful of donors.

This receptor was taken from a woman aged 18-35 years in good health. The V gene is TRBV5-1, the J gene TRBJ2-6; possibly TRBD1 or TRBD2 for D (6 bases each). Sequenced input: CD4+ T cells sorted from blood. In DNA form, the CDR3 reads TGCGCCAGTTGCAGGGGACTCGGTTCTGGGGCCAACGTCCTGACTTTC. Translated, it gives CASCRGLGSGANVLTF.